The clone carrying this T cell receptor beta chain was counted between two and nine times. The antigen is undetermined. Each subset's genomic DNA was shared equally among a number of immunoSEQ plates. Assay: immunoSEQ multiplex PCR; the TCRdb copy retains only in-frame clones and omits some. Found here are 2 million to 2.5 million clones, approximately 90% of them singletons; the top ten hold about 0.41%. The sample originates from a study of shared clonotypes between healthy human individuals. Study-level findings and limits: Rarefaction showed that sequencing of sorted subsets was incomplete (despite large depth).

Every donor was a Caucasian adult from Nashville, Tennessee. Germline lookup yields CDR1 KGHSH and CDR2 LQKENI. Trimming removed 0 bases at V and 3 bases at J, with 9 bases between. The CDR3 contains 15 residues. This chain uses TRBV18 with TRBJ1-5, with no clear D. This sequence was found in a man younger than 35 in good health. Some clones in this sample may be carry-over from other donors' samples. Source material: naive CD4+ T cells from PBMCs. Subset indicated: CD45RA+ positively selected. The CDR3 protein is CASSPPGGLNQPQHF. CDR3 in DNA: TGTGCCAGCTCACCACCGGGAGGCCTCAATCAGCCCCAGCATTTT.